This TCR beta chain was observed in a study of OX40 agonist ivuxolimab in advanced cancers. Study observations and caveats: Clonal expansion by week 6 occurred in CD4+ and CD8+ blood T cells (at 0.1 to 3.0 mg/kg). Among expanded peripheral T cells, antigen specificity went undetermined.

This CDR3 has 11 amino acids. Trimming removed 1 base at V and 15 bases at J, with 9 bases between. The germline V gene has CDR1 SGHTA and CDR2 FQGNSA. On this clone itself: The antigen is not known.

TCRdb's table, derived via immunoSEQ multiplex PCR, lists solely in-frame clones and lacks some. The sample has under 85,000 clones, 65% to 90% seen once; the top ten hold about 3%. The rearrangement uses TRBV7-2 and TRBJ1-4, with unresolved D. The sample consisted of CD4+ or CD8+ T cells sorted from blood, taken in a trial of the OX40 agonist ivuxolimab. The TCR comes from an adult with an advanced solid tumor such as melanoma, head and neck, liver or kidney cancer. The CDR3 here is CASSLDRGLFF. The CDR3 DNA reads TGTGCCAGCAGCTTAGATCGGGGTTTGTTTTTT.